This T cell receptor (beta chain) emerged from a study of cytomegalovirus exposure and HLA in healthy donors. Findings of the study overall: Association of a missense DCLRE1C variant with TCR beta V- and J-gene trimming was reported in a later analysis. The study recorded about 160 TCR beta chains that were cytomegalovirus-associated.

J lost 8 bases, V lost 2 bases, and 7 bases had no gene match. CDR3 size: 14 residues. Germline V lookup: CDR1 SGDLS, CDR2 YYNGEE. Details on this clone: The target antigen is unknown.

The PCR employed 60 Vbeta primers together with 13 Jbeta primers. Produced via immunoSEQ multiplex PCR; TCRdb's table is partial and in-frame only. This sample has roughly 200,000 clones; 80% occur once, and the top ten carry 0.6% to 0.7%. The rearrangement links TRBV9 to TRBJ2-4; 7 bases map to TRBD2. Input material: PBMCs. The source of this sequence is a boy between 5 and 17 years old in good health and CMV-seronegative. The CDR3 bases are TGTGCCAGCAGCGTCTCAGGACTAGTCGACATTCAGTACTTC. Translated: CASSVSGLVDIQYF.